The 4 T cell receptor beta chains presented below share a single source sample, sequenced in a study of cytomegalovirus exposure and HLA in healthy donors. The PCR used 60 Vbeta and 13 Jbeta primers. Sequencing used immunoSEQ multiplex PCR; TCRdb keeps in-frame clones, though not all of them. The listing records about 200,000 clones. Source material: PBMCs. All receptors come from a young man in good health and CMV-seronegative.

This chain joins TRBV25-1 and TRBJ1-2; D call uncertain. V was shortened by 5 bases and J by 5 bases, with 9 bases between the two germline ends. This CDR3 has 12 residues. Germline loops: CDR1 MGHDK, CDR2 SYGVNS. The CDR3 DNA reads TGTGCCAGCAGTAGCGGGCTTTATGGCTACACCTTC. The encoded protein is CASSSGLYGYTF.

This rearrangement joins TRBV7-2 to TRBJ2-7, with D possibly matching TRBD2 (5 bases). CDR3 length equals 12 residues. Germline V gives CDR1 SGHTA, CDR2 FQGNSA. Deletions cut 6 bases from V and 7 bases from J, with 13 bases between. CDR3 sequence (DNA): TGTGCCAGCAGTTGGGAGCGCGGGGAGCAGTACTTC. The encoded protein is CASSWERGEQYF. Looking up the rest from reference TRBV7-2 and TRBJ2-7 gives the full variable domain: GAGVSQSPSNKVTEKGKDVELRCDPISGHTALYWYRQSLGQGLEFLIYFQGNSAPDKSGLPSDRFSAERTGGSVSTLTIQRTQQEDSAVYLCASSWERGEQYFGPGTRLTVT.

The rearrangement uses TRBV11-2 and TRBJ1-4, with 7 positions matching TRBD1. Germline CDR1 and CDR2: SGHAT and FQNNGV. This CDR3 has 14 amino acids. The junction had 8 bases not matched to a gene; V was cut back by 6 bases and J by 7 bases. CDR3 sequence reads: CASRVTGDREKLFF. The CDR3 DNA is TGTGCCAGCAGGGTTACAGGGGACCGTGAAAAACTGTTTTTT.

The CDR3 bases are TGTGCCAGTATTCCGTCGGGACACCTCAATCAGCCCCAGCATTTT. The encoded protein is CASIPSGHLNQPQHF. The rearrangement joins TRBV19 to TRBJ1-5, with a possible D match to TRBD1 (6 bases). The CDR3 is 15 residues long. Germline CDR1 is LNHDA and CDR2 is SQIVND (reference sequence). The V end lost 7 bases, the J end lost 3 bases, and 16 bases lay between the germline ends.